Listed here is a single TCR beta chain. This clonotype appeared a few times. The antigen this receptor binds is unknown. Base qualities are not at hand, and no much larger clone is one base apart. The record originates from a study of blood T cells in healthy people across ages (dated by TCRdb to 2014 to 2015). Notes on the research overall: In model experiments, template switching captured roughly one uniquely barcoded TCR beta cDNA molecule for every two T cells. To avoid experimental bias, donors of different ages were randomly spread across the sequencing lanes. Using the same blood draw, the study looked at two additional independent replicas of 1 million unique cDNA reads for two donors, one aged 18 to 29 and the other aged 80 or older. Donors were grouped into four age groups: young (average about 15 years), middle-aged (under 40), aged (around 66) and long-lived (approximately 81). The study measured age-related changes in TCR beta repertoire diversity using deep sequencing normalized with unique cDNA molecular identifiers.

Donors were 35 to 40 systemically healthy Caucasian individuals from Russia aged 6 to 90 years. Each donor gave 9.5 to 10 milliliters of peripheral blood, drawn into EDTA-treated Vacutainer tubes. Ficoll-Paque density-gradient centrifugation was used to isolate PBMCs, with at least 7 million per sample. Total RNA was extracted from PBMCs with Trizol reagent, with at least 6 micrograms obtained per sample. Naive CD45RAhigh/CD27high T cell percentages were measured by flow cytometry on a PBMC aliquot from every donor. The library was produced with 5' RACE. The instrument given in TCRdb is Illumina HiSeq 2500. The second PCR ran for roughly 7 to 12 cycles and used a J-beta primer mix along with a sample-barcoded 5' primer. Each TCR beta cDNA molecule received a unique molecular identifier from a template-switch 5' adaptor carrying 12 random nucleotides. At least 2.5 million CDR3-containing paired-end reads were obtained from each sample. All of the RNA was converted into first-strand cDNA using the Mint cDNA synthesis kit, with a TRBC-specific oligonucleotide serving as the primer. Following uracil-DNA glycosylase treatment, a first 18-cycle PCR with universal primers M1SS and BC2_uni_R was performed on all cDNA. Processing in the source paper ran as follows. Each sample was normalized by randomly selecting 1 million high-quality reads, each carrying a distinct molecular identifier. Instead of being binned into consensus sequences, reads that shared molecular identifiers were thrown out. MiTCR, set to a Q25 quality threshold and the strictest error-elimination algorithm, was used for CDR3 identification, clonotype clustering and error correction. A nonparametric unseen species model with Euler transformation was used to estimate lower-bound total TCR beta diversity. TCRdb reprocessed the public reads (quality trimming at Q25 with fastp, clone calling with MiXCR) and kept in-frame beta chains. Rows with a matching CDR3 protein are joined into one entry that keeps the most common DNA and genes. The V and J calls were not made by the authors but by TCRdb's processing. The sample yields 600,000 or so distinct CDR3 sequences; approximately 30% were counted once. Of the sample, 15% to 17% falls within the top ten clones.

Points the paper makes about the study in general: A strong correlation was found between observed TCR beta diversity and the percentage of naive T cells measured by flow cytometry. Estimates of total diversity based on one million sequenced T cells were regarded as lower bounds and as underestimates. Because donor CMV infection status was unknown, age-related changes in expanded clonotypes were potentially confounded. Compared with the aged group, more naive CD4+ T cells, fewer expanded clones and increased TCR diversity were shown by the long-lived group, suggesting age selection. Conclusive comparison of naive and antigen-experienced compartments was prevented by the profiling of bulk unsorted PBMCs. As age increased, observed TCR beta diversity per million T cells dropped in a roughly linear way, and a significant reduction was already evident by age approximately 40.

Trimming takes 1 base off V and 4 bases off J; junction bases not matched to a gene: 4. From its cysteine to its phenylalanine, the CDR3 spans 15 amino acids. Only the CDR3 region is kept as DNA, spanning 45 bases read in frame from base 1. The chain is encoded by TRBV12-3 or TRBV12-4 joined to TRBJ2-3, with 8 central nucleotides matching TRBD2. Sequenced: blood. The source of this sequence is a woman of 80 years or more in good health. The nucleotides are TGTGCCAGCAGTTTAGGCGGGGGGAGACCAGATACGCAGTATTTT. Its protein is CASSLGGGRPDTQYF.